One sample yielded the 17 T cell receptor beta chains listed below, sequenced in a study of blood T cell repertoires in COVID-19. Measured with immunoSEQ multiplex PCR; TCRdb has only the in-frame clones, and not every one. Of approximately 400,000 clones listed, 81% are singletons. The sequencing sample was made of peripheral blood. The receptors were gathered from a human donor with acute or convalescent COVID-19. The donor label of this sample is uncertain.

The genes are TRBV5-1 and TRBJ2-5, with TRBD1 identical over 9 bases. This CDR3 is 15 amino acids long. V was clipped by 4 bases and J by 1 base; unmatched bases: 5. Germline CDR1 reads SGHRS; CDR2 reads YFSETQ. CDR3 protein: CASSHDRGGQETQYF. CDR3 nucleotides: TGCGCCAGCAGCCACGACAGGGGGGGCCAAGAGACCCAGTACTTC.

This chain connects TRBV27 to TRBJ1-2, with D possibly being TRBD1 (6 bases). The CDR3 sequence is 13 residues long. The ends were cut back, 5 bases at V and 4 bases at J, with 11 bases in the middle. Germline assignment: CDR1 MNHEY and CDR2 SMNVEV (reference sequence). Here the CDR3 reads CASSVKQGYGYTF. The CDR3 coding sequence is TGTGCCAGCAGTGTGAAACAGGGCTATGGCTACACCTTC.

The chain links TRBV10-3 to TRBJ1-4; D unresolved. The V and J ends lost 3 bases and 0 bases respectively, with 8 bases between them. The V gene's germline CDR1 is ENHRY and CDR2 SYGVKD. This CDR3 has 15 amino acids. Here the CDR3 reads CAISESIATNEKLFF. The CDR3, as DNA: TGTGCCATCAGTGAATCCATAGCAACTAATGAAAAACTGTTTTTT.

The chain recombines TRBV5-1 with TRBJ2-5; TRBD2 aligns across 7 bases. V was pared by 0 bases and J by 3 bases, with 2 bases of the junction left unmatched. The V gene's germline CDR1 is SGHRS and CDR2 YFSETQ. The CDR3 is made up of 14 amino acids. DNA for the CDR3: TGCGCCAGCAGCTTGGGGACTAGAGAAGAGACCCAGTACTTC. Translation: CASSLGTREETQYF. The variable domain in full, with the rest retrieved from reference TRBV5-1 and TRBJ2-5, is KAGVTQTPRYLIKTRGQQVTLSCSPISGHRSVSWYQQTPGQGLQFLFEYFSETQRNKGNFPGRFSGRQFSNSRSEMNVSTLELGDSALYLCASSLGTREETQYFGPGTRLLVL.

This chain uses TRBV5-1 with TRBJ2-1; D possibly corresponds to TRBD1 (5 bases). V lost 4 bases and J lost 3, with 14 bases in between. This CDR3 spans 15 amino acids. The germline V gene has CDR1 SGHRS and CDR2 YFSETQ. DNA for the CDR3: TGCGCCAGCAGCCCACTTGACAGATTCTACAATGAGCAGTTCTTC. This translates into CASSPLDRFYNEQFF.

The rearrangement links TRBV25-1 to TRBJ1-1; no reliable D call. Germline assignment: CDR1 MGHDK and CDR2 SYGVNS. Trimming left V 5 bases short and J 2 bases short, with 12 bases between. The CDR3 consists of 14 residues. The CDR3 DNA is TGTGCCAGCAGTCTCCCGGGATTTAACACTGAAGCTTTCTTT. Its translation is CASSLPGFNTEAFF.

The chain employs TRBV7-2 and TRBJ1-2; a possible D gene is TRBD1 (6 bases). Germline V gives CDR1 SGHTA, CDR2 FQGNSA. V was pared by 5 bases and J by 2 bases, with 21 bases between. This CDR3 spans 17 amino acids. CDR3 nucleotides: TGTGCCAGCAGCCCGTACCCTTCCGGACAGCCGAACTATGGCTACACCTTC. The encoded protein is CASSPYPSGQPNYGYTF.

The rearrangement joins TRBV4-1 to TRBJ2-7; no clear D gene. The CDR3 runs 12 residues. Trimming took off 0 bases at V and 7 bases at J, with 7 bases between the two ends. The germline gives CDR1 MGHRA, CDR2 YSYEKL. The CDR3 region is CASSQDLREQYF. CDR3 bases: TGCGCCAGCAGCCAAGATTTACGGGAGCAGTACTTC.

The V and J genes are TRBV3-1 (or the pseudogene TRBV3-2) and TRBJ2-1; 7 bases line up with TRBD1. CDR1 and CDR2 (germline): LGHDT, YNNKEL (reference sequence). The CDR3 loop spans 14 amino acids. Losses at the gene ends were 1 base for V and 9 bases for J; bases not matched to a gene: 6. The CDR3 loop is CASSQGRQGGEQFF. In DNA form, the CDR3 reads TGTGCCAGCAGCCAAGGCCGACAGGGCGGTGAGCAGTTCTTC.

V and J are TRBV19 and TRBJ1-3; D gene unclear. V was trimmed by 5 bases and J by 0 bases, leaving 8 bases between them. The CDR3 is made up of 14 amino acids. Germline CDR1 is LNHDA and CDR2 is SQIVND (reference sequence). CDR3 loop: CASSVTYSGNTIYF. The CDR3 DNA reads as TGTGCCAGTAGTGTTACCTACTCTGGAAACACCATATATTTT.

This clone turned up a few times. The chain uses TRBV2 and TRBJ1-6; 10 bases line up with TRBD1. CDR3 length equals 16 residues. V shed 6 bases and J 10 bases; nucleotides not matched to a gene: 12. Germline CDR1 and CDR2: SNHLY and FYNNEI. CDR3: CASRERGTGVRSPLHF. The CDR3 region has the DNA TGTGCCAGCAGGGAACGGGGGACAGGGGTTCGGTCACCCCTCCACTTT.

In this sample, this clone turned up many times. The chain combines TRBV4-1 with TRBJ1-2; 10 bases align to TRBD1. Looked up from germline, CDR1 is MGHRA and CDR2 is YSYEKL. The V and J ends lost 3 bases and 1 base, in that order; junction bases with no gene match: 2. The CDR3 extends over 15 amino acids. The chain's CDR3 is CASSQDRGDNYGYTF. DNA for the CDR3: TGCGCCAGCAGCCAGGACAGGGGGGATAACTATGGCTACACCTTC.

The V gene is TRBV7-9, the J gene TRBJ2-3; the match to TRBD2 covers 10 bases. The V and J ends lost 2 bases and 14 bases, in that order; junction bases with no gene match: 10. Germline V CDR1 and CDR2: SEHNR, FQNEAQ (reference sequence). The CDR3 extends over 14 amino acids. CDR3 sequence (DNA): TGTGCCAGCAGCTTACCGCTAGCGGGAGAAGGGCCGTATTTT. Its protein is CASSLPLAGEGPYF.

The rearrangement uses TRBV12-3 or TRBV12-4 and TRBJ2-3, with D perhaps matching TRBD1 (6 bases). Between the trimmed V and J ends, which lost 6 bases and 5 bases, there was a span of 12 bases. The CDR3 has 13 amino acids. Written as DNA, the CDR3 is TGTGCCAGCAGCCTAAACAGGGAAGATACGCAGTATTTT. This gives the protein CASSLNREDTQYF.

This clone was seen more than once but under ten times. V and J are TRBV11-3 and TRBJ2-2, with D unclear. This CDR3 contains 14 residues. CDR1 and CDR2 (germline): SGHNT, YENEEA. The V end lost 5 bases, the J end lost 1 base, and 8 bases lay between the germline ends. The CDR3 sequence: CASSPPRNTGELFF. The CDR3 DNA follows: TGTGCCAGCAGCCCGCCCAGGAACACCGGGGAGCTGTTTTTT. The full variable domain, completed using reference TRBV11-3 and TRBJ2-2, is EAGVVQSPRYKIIEKKQPVAFWCNPISGHNTLYWYLQNLGQGPELLIRYENEEAVDDSQLPKDRFSAERLKGVDSTLKIQPAELGDSAVYLCASSPPRNTGELFFGEGSRLTVL.

The chain employs TRBV4-1 and TRBJ2-3; TRBD2 is a possible D gene (5 bases). Trimming left V 0 bases short and J 7 bases short, with 11 bases between. The CDR3 is 14 amino acids. From germline, CDR1 is MGHRA and CDR2 YSYEKL. Here the CDR3 reads CASSQDERVNTQYF. CDR3 nucleotide sequence: TGCGCCAGCAGCCAAGATGAGAGGGTCAATACGCAGTATTTT.

The CDR3 nucleotides read TGTGCCAGCAGTAGATCGCAGGGGGCAAACTATGGCTACACCTTC. It yields the protein CASSRSQGANYGYTF. The chain is built from TRBV3-1 (or the pseudogene TRBV3-2) and TRBJ1-2; 8 nucleotides match TRBD1. This CDR3 is 15 amino acids long. CDR1 is LGHDT, CDR2 YNNKEL, per germline (reference sequence). The V gene end was trimmed by 6 bases and the J gene end by 2 bases; junction bases not matched to a gene: 8.